The 5 T cell receptor beta chains in this list originate from one sample, sequenced in a study of control samples from healthy donors and cancer patients (dated by TCRdb to 2018 to 2021). Library preparation used the immunoSEQ multiplex PCR assay. The source is immuneACCESS, and TCRdb retained only in-frame sequences with V and J called. Part of the clones is not carried over; for the studies checked, unresolved V genes explain less than half of this, and the remainder is unexplained. Here the sample has 65,000 to 100,000 clones; 87% occur a single time. Roughly 20% of the sample comes from the top ten. The sequencing sample was made of blood. These receptors originate from a man aged 50 to 59 in good health.

The chain recombines TRBV10-1 with TRBJ1-3; D remains ambiguous. The CDR3 spans 11 residues. V lost 8 bases to trimming and J lost 10 bases, with 12 bases between them. Germline lookup yields CDR1 WNHNN and CDR2 SYGVQD (reference sequence). The CDR3 coding sequence is TGCGCCAGCGGGGAAATGGGGACCATATATTTT. Protein product: CASGEMGTIYF.

V is TRBV28 and J is TRBJ2-2; D may correspond to TRBD1 or TRBD2 (5 bases each). Per germline, CDR1 MDHEN and CDR2 SYDVKM. This CDR3 comprises 14 residues. Deletions cut 7 bases from V and 0 bases from J, with 9 bases between. CDR3 sequence (DNA): TGTGCCAGCACCGGGACGGCGAACACCGGGGAGCTGTTTTTT. This sequence encodes CASTGTANTGELFF.

The chain uses TRBV7-3 and TRBJ2-1, with 9 positions matching TRBD2. After removal of 5 bases from V and 0 bases from J, the junction contained 2 bases not matched to a gene. Looked up from germline, CDR1 is SGHTA and CDR2 is FQGTGA. There are 15 residues in the CDR3. The CDR3 bases are TGTGCCAGCAGCCCGCGGGGGGGCTCCTACAATGAGCAGTTCTTC. The encoded protein is CASSPRGGSYNEQFF.

This chain connects TRBV12-3 or TRBV12-4 to TRBJ1-1; D gene uncertain. There are 13 residues in the CDR3. Between the trimmed V and J ends, which lost 2 bases and 4 bases, there was a span of 8 bases. CDR3 amino acids: CASSLIIGTEAFF. CDR3 DNA: TGTGCCAGCAGTTTAATCATTGGCACTGAAGCTTTCTTT.

This chain joins TRBV4-3 and TRBJ2-3; 7 nucleotides align to TRBD2. The CDR3 length is 19 residues. The junction had 18 bases not matched to a gene; V was cut back by 0 bases and J by 6 bases. Germline V CDR1 and CDR2: LGHNA, YSLEER. The CDR3 sequence is CASSQDLLPARGVMDTQYF. The CDR3 DNA reads as TGCGCCAGCAGCCAAGACCTACTACCAGCCCGGGGGGTCATGGATACGCAGTATTTT.